This TCR beta chain was identified during a study of blood T cell repertoires in COVID-19. In the study overall: Samples of COVID-19 (acute and convalescent) were obtained from the United States, Italy and Spain. T cells, B-cell-depleted T cells, or PBMCs supplied cDNA or gDNA.

Authors' methods: From reference gene primer amplification, estimates of nucleated cell counts were derived. Assay: immunoSEQ multiplex PCR; the TCRdb copy retains only in-frame clones and omits some. The DNA gave D and trimming, while V, J and clone size come from that table. The sample comprises about 240,000 clones, roughly 87% of which are singletons, and 2.5% to 3% rests with the top ten. Participants were aged 18 to 89 years, lived in 24 US areas, and enrolled virtually. This CDR3 has 15 residues. Germline V gene sequence: CDR1 SGHTA, CDR2 FQGNSA. Trimming removed 1 base from V and 4 bases from J; junction bases left unmatched: 6.

V and J are TRBV7-2 and TRBJ1-2; 7 positions agree with TRBD1. The clonotype originates from a woman between 25 and 40 years old with acute COVID-19. Sequenced sample: PBMCs or T cells enriched from blood (not recorded which). The CDR3 loop reads CASSLESQGPYGYTF. The CDR3 DNA is TGTGCCAGCAGCTTAGAGTCACAGGGGCCCTATGGCTACACCTTC.